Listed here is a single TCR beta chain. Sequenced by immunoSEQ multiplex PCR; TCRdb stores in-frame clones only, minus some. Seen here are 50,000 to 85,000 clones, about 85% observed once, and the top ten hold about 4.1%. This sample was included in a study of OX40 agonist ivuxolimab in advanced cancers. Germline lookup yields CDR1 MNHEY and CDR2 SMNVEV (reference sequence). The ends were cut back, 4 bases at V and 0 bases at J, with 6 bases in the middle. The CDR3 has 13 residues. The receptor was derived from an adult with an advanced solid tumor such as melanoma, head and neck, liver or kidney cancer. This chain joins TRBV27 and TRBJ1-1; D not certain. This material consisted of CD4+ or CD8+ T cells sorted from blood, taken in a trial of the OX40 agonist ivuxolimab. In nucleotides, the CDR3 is TGTGCCAGCAGTTACTCAGTGAACACTGAAGCTTTCTTT. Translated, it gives CASSYSVNTEAFF.